This TCR beta chain was sequenced during a study of T cells in Graves' hyperthyroidism and ophthalmopathy. This clonotype was seen at least ten times. Stable disease denoted Graves' hyperthyroidism without ophthalmopathy progression within 18 months. The study enrolled patients aged 18 to 65 with newly diagnosed hyperthyroidism of under 2 months' duration. Amplification yielded TCR beta CDR3 regions, with RNA transcripts as the source. First-round RT-PCR of the TCR CDR3 relied on the HTBI primer set. TCRdb analysed the multiplex PCR reads with MiXCR anew, one entry per CDR3 protein. The table lists around 700,000 distinct CDR3 sequences, 35% of them singletons. Trimming shortened V by 2 bases and J by 4 bases, and 11 bases separated the two germline ends. Germline CDR1 SGHTA, CDR2 FQGNSA. The CDR3 totals 14 residues.

The sample consisted of blood. The V gene is TRBV7-2, the J gene TRBJ1-1, with D possibly matching TRBD1 (5 bases). This receptor was identified in a woman between 40 and 50 years old with Graves' hyperthyroidism. CDR3 amino acids: CASSLQGWRTEAFF. CDR3 nucleotides: TGTGCCAGCAGCTTACAGGGATGGCGCACTGAAGCTTTCTTT.